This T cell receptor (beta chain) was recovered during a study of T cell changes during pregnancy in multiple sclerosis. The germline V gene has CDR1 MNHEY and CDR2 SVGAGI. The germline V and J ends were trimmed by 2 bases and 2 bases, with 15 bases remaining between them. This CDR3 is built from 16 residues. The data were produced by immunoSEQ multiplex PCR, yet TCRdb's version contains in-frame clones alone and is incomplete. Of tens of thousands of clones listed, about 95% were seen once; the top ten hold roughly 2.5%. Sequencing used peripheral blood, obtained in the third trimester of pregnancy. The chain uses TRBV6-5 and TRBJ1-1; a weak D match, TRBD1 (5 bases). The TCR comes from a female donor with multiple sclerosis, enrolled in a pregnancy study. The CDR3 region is CASSYGADHVNTEAFF. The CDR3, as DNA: TGTGCCAGCAGTTACGGGGCAGATCATGTAAACACTGAAGCTTTCTTT.